A selection of T cell receptor beta chains follows, all from one sample in a study of immune heterogeneity within non-small cell lung tumors. TCRdb processed the multiplex PCR reads anew with MiXCR; each CDR3 protein has one entry. The sample contains approximately 4,400 distinct CDR3 sequences, around a fifth of which appear only once. The sample consisted of lung tumor tissue. All receptors derive from a man in his 70s with non-small cell lung cancer. The CDR3 runs from the conserved cysteine through the conserved F or W. A D gene is named only where the DNA matches it firmly. Some rows have no size entry. The others give once, few or many, or a class for an expanded clone.

medium-sized,TRBV6-1,.,TRBJ2-7,CASSYRFDEQYF,TGTGCCAGCAGTTATCGGTTCGACGAGCAGTACTTC
medium-sized,TRBV28,.,TRBJ1-4,CASSFTNEKLFF,TGTGCCAGCAGTTTTACTAATGAAAAACTGTTTTTT
medium-sized,TRBV28,TRBD2,TRBJ2-7,CASSYPRAGGPYYEQYF,TGTGCCAGCAGTTACCCTAGGGCGGGAGGGCCCTACTACGAGCAGTACTTC
.,TRBV4-1,TRBD1,TRBJ1-3,CASSRTPSGQGVSGNTIYF,TGCGCCAGCAGCCGGACACCTTCGGGACAGGGGGTTAGTGGAAACACCATATATTTT
.,TRBV9,.,TRBJ1-1,CASSPDIEGTEAFF,TGTGCCAGCAGCCCTGACATCGAGGGAACTGAAGCTTTCTTT
.,TRBV6-2/TRBV6-3,.,TRBJ1-1,CASIGAGILSTEAFF,TGTGCCAGCATTGGGGCAGGGATCTTGAGCACTGAAGCTTTCTTT
medium-sized,TRBV28,.,TRBJ1-1,CASSSGVTEAFF,TGTGCCAGCAGTTCAGGGGTGACTGAAGCTTTCTTT
.,TRBV20-1,.,TRBJ2-3,CSAISRGPSTYTQYF,TGCAGTGCTATCTCCCGGGGTCCTAGCACATATACGCAGTATTTT
medium-sized,TRBV20-1,TRBD1,TRBJ2-3,CSAGQGAKDTQYF,TGCAGTGCTGGTCAGGGGGCAAAAGATACGCAGTATTTT
medium-sized,TRBV27,TRBD1,TRBJ1-1,CATSDRMNTEAFF,TGTGCCACCTCGGACAGGATGAACACTGAAGCTTTCTTT
few,TRBV10-2,.,TRBJ1-5,CASSVKGNQPQHF,TGCGCCAGCAGTGTAAAGGGCAATCAGCCCCAGCATTTT
few,TRBV29-1,.,TRBJ1-4,CSASTKGWGTINEKLFF,TGCAGCGCCTCGACTAAGGGTTGGGGCACTATTAATGAAAAACTGTTTTTT
medium-sized,TRBV5-6,.,TRBJ1-3,CASTWGTGSGNTIYF,TGTGCCAGCACCTGGGGGACTGGCTCTGGAAACACCATATATTTT
medium-sized,TRBV18,.,TRBJ2-6,CASSPGAFSGANVLTF,TGTGCCAGCTCACCAGGGGCCTTCTCTGGGGCCAACGTCCTGACTTTC
medium-sized,TRBV6-6,TRBD2,TRBJ2-7,CASSYSLSGTRSVEQYF,TGTGCCAGCAGTTACTCTCTATCAGGGACTAGAAGTGTCGAGCAGTACTTC
medium-sized,TRBV14,TRBD1,TRBJ2-1,CASSQRMGQSYNEQFF,TGTGCCAGCAGCCAAAGGATGGGACAGTCCTACAATGAGCAGTTCTTC
.,TRBV2,.,TRBJ2-2,CASMRSRTGELFF,TGTGCCAGCATGCGGAGCCGCACCGGGGAGCTGTTTTTT
medium-sized,TRBV6-1,.,TRBJ2-3,CASSRDGGTDTQYF,TGTGCCAGCAGTCGGGACGGGGGCACAGATACGCAGTATTTT
few,TRBV2,.,TRBJ2-7,CASSEDGTGQYF,TGTGCCAGCAGTGAGGACGGGACGGGGCAGTACTTC
medium-sized,TRBV3-1,.,TRBJ1-2,CASSHTSQGTGYTF,TGTGCCAGCAGCCACACATCACAGGGTACGGGCTACACCTTC
medium-sized,TRBV25-1,.,TRBJ1-4,CASSDLEGNEKLFF,TGTGCCAGCAGTGATTTAGAGGGGAATGAAAAACTGTTTTTT
.,TRBV7-9,.,TRBJ2-7,CASSGLSPAYEQYF,TGTGCCAGCAGCGGACTGAGCCCGGCGTACGAGCAGTACTTC
large,TRBV20-1,.,TRBJ1-3,CSARGKRGAGNTIYF,TGCAGTGCTAGGGGGAAGCGAGGGGCTGGAAACACCATATATTTT
.,TRBV30,TRBD2,TRBJ2-3,CAWSELAGGALDTQYF,TGTGCCTGGAGTGAACTAGCGGGGGGAGCCCTAGATACGCAGTATTTT
large,TRBV6-1,.,TRBJ1-1,CASSCPPVPDPNTEAFF,TGTGCCAGCAGCTGCCCTCCCGTACCGGACCCGAACACTGAAGCTTTCTTT
medium-sized,TRBV5-5,.,TRBJ1-2,CASSFQGDYGYTF,TGTGCCAGCAGCTTTCAGGGAGACTATGGCTACACCTTC